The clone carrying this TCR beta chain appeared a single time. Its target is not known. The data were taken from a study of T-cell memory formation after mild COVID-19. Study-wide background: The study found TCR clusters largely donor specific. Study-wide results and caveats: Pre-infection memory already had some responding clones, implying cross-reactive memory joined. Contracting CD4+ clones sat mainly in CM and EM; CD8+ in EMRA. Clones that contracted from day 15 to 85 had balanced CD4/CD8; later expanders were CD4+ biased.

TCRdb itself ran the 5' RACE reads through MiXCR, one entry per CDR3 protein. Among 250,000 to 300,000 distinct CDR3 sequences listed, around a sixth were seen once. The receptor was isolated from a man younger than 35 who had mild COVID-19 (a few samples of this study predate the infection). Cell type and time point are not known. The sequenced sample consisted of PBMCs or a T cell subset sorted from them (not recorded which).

CDR3 region: CASSQPPAGSRETGELFF. The CDR3 region has the DNA TGCGCCAGCAGCCAACCCCCGGCGGGATCCCGGGAGACCGGGGAGCTGTTTTTT. The chain recombines TRBV4-1 with TRBJ2-2; tentatively, D is TRBD2 (6 bases). Germline assignment: CDR1 MGHRA and CDR2 YSYEKL. This CDR3 region has 18 residues. Deletions cut 2 bases from V and 5 bases from J, with 21 bases between.